This T cell receptor beta chain was profiled in a study of blood T cells in healthy people across ages. A J-beta primer mix and a sample-barcoded 5' primer were used in a second PCR of roughly 6 to 11 cycles. One entry per CDR3 protein results from TCRdb running MiXCR on the 5' RACE reads. The table shows roughly 680,000 distinct CDR3 sequences, with around half occurring only once. The clonotype was recovered from a woman in her sixties or seventies in good health. Sequenced input: blood.

The CDR3 reads CASSQDMGSSGRRTDTQYF. The CDR3 DNA follows: TGTGCCAGCAGCCAAGATATGGGGAGTAGCGGGAGGAGGACAGATACGCAGTATTTT. V usage is TRBV4-2 and J usage is TRBJ2-3; 10 bases match TRBD2. The junction had 12 bases not matched to a gene; V was cut back by 0 bases and J by 3 bases. CDR3 size: 19 residues. The germline V gene has CDR1 LGHNA and CDR2 YNFKEQ.